The 30 T cell receptor beta chains presented below share a single source sample, sequenced in a study of shared clonotypes between healthy human individuals. Assay: immunoSEQ multiplex PCR; the TCRdb copy retains only in-frame clones and omits some. The sample consists of approximately 600,000 clones, 95% of them appearing once. In the naive CD8 group, cells lacked CD45RO and were positively selected for CCR7, so terminally differentiated effector memory CD45RA+ cells were left out. The source material was naive CD8+ T cells sorted from blood. Receptor source: a woman under 40 in good health.

V and J are TRBV19 and TRBJ2-1; D uncertain. CDR1 and CDR2 (germline): LNHDA, SQIVND (reference sequence). V was shortened by 2 bases and J by 0 bases, with 8 bases between the two germline ends. The CDR3 is 15 amino acids. CDR3 nucleotide sequence: TGTGCCAGTAGTATAAGGGCACCCTCCTACAATGAGCAGTTCTTC. This encodes CASSIRAPSYNEQFF.

The rearrangement uses TRBV7-7 and TRBJ2-2; no firm D call. V was clipped by 1 base and J by 3 bases, with 3 bases between them. The CDR3 covers 13 residues. In germline, CDR1 is SSHAT, CDR2 FNYEAQ (reference sequence). As DNA, the CDR3 is TGTGCCAGCAGCTTAGACCACACCGGGGAGCTGTTTTTT. This codes for CASSLDHTGELFF.

For this clone: Distinct nucleotide sequences in the sample also encode this CDR3. The rearrangement uses TRBV9 and TRBJ1-2; D remains unclear. V was pared by 3 bases and J by 4 bases, with 4 bases between. This CDR3 is built from 11 residues. Germline CDR1 is SGDLS and CDR2 is YYNGEE. Written as DNA, the CDR3 is TGTGCCAGCAGCGCCCTCTATGGCTACACCTTC. It is translated as CASSALYGYTF.

The chain couples TRBV19 to TRBJ1-4; D might be TRBD1 (5 bases). The V end lost 4 bases, the J end lost 8 bases, and 23 bases lay between the germline ends. Germline CDR1 LNHDA, CDR2 SQIVND (reference sequence). This CDR3 comprises 17 residues. The CDR3 nucleotides are TGTGCCAGTAGTACCTCCCTGGACATTCGGTTTGGCGAAAAACTGTTTTTT. This gives the protein CASSTSLDIRFGEKLFF.

The chain uses TRBV5-8 and TRBJ1-1; no reliable D call. V gave up 0 bases and J gave up 0 bases, with 3 bases separating them. The CDR3 has 13 residues. Germline CDR1 reads SGHTS; CDR2 reads YDEGEE. The CDR3 spells CASSLGMNTEAFF. The CDR3 bases are TGTGCCAGCAGCTTGGGTATGAACACTGAAGCTTTCTTT.

The J gene is TRBJ1-3, the V gene TRBV9; perhaps TRBD1 as D (5 bases). This CDR3 has 17 amino acids. Trimming took off 1 base at V and 3 bases at J, with 17 bases between the two ends. Germline V gene data show CDR1 as SGDLS and CDR2 as YYNGEE. The CDR3 bases are TGTGCCAGCAGCGTAACAGTTGGGGCAGGAGGTGGAAACACCATATATTTT. Protein sequence: CASSVTVGAGGGNTIYF.

This clone was seen a handful of times. The same CDR3 is also encoded by other DNA sequences in this sample. V is TRBV28 and J is TRBJ1-5; D call uncertain. This CDR3 contains 12 residues. Germline CDR1 and CDR2: MDHEN and SYDVKM. The V end was cut by 6 bases, the J end by 0 bases, with 3 bases between. CDR3 bases: TGTGCCAGCAGCTATAGCAATCAGCCCCAGCATTTT. Residues: CASSYSNQPQHF.

This clone has just one count. This chain uses TRBV28 with TRBJ2-3, with 7 positions matching TRBD1. Germline loops: CDR1 MDHEN, CDR2 SYDVKM. This CDR3 is built from 15 residues. Trimming at V came to 5 bases and at J to 1 base, leaving 6 bases not matched to a gene. The chain's CDR3 is CASSLQGQGTDTQYF. CDR3 nucleotide sequence: TGTGCCAGCAGTCTCCAAGGACAGGGCACAGATACGCAGTATTTT.

The V gene is TRBV7-9, the J gene TRBJ1-4; 7 bases map to TRBD1. Germline CDR1 reads SEHNR; CDR2 reads FQNEAQ (reference sequence). The CDR3 runs 14 residues. Trimming removed 6 bases from V and 8 bases from J; junction bases left unmatched: 9. The DNA of the CDR3 is TGTGCCAGCAGGATCGGACAGGCCGGCGAAAAACTGTTTTTT. It encodes CASRIGQAGEKLFF.

The chain combines TRBV4-2 with TRBJ2-1, with 7 bases fitting TRBD2. Unmatched junction bases numbered 10, after V lost 0 bases and J lost 8 bases. This CDR3 has 16 residues. CDR1 and CDR2 from the germline V gene are LGHNA and YNFKEQ. In DNA, the CDR3 is TGTGCCAGCAGCCAAGATTTGGGGGAGGGCCTACATGAGCAGTTCTTC. This codes for CASSQDLGEGLHEQFF.

The rearrangement uses TRBV4-1 and TRBJ2-5, with D perhaps TRBD1 (6 bases). The tail of the sequence fits TRBJ2-7 better, so the J call may be wrong. The germline gives CDR1 MGHRA, CDR2 YSYEKL. The CDR3 is 13 amino acids. CDR3 protein: CASSPGTFYEQYF. In DNA form, the CDR3 reads TGCGCCAGCAGCCCGGGGACATTCTACGAGCAGTACTTC.

J is TRBJ2-2 and V is TRBV28; D is undetermined. Between the trimmed V and J ends, which lost 3 bases and 0 bases, there was a span of 17 bases. Germline assignment: CDR1 MDHEN and CDR2 SYDVKM. This CDR3 is 18 amino acids long. CDR3 sequence (DNA): TGTGCCAGCAGTTTTGTGCAGAGCCGGCCTACGAACACCGGGGAGCTGTTTTTT. Translation: CASSFVQSRPTNTGELFF.

This clone was recorded only once. The chain recombines TRBV7-9 with TRBJ2-1, with 9 positions matching TRBD1. This CDR3 is 17 amino acids long. J was trimmed by 2 bases and V by 4 bases; bases with no gene match: 9. The germline CDR1 and CDR2 sequences are SEHNR and FQNEAQ (reference sequence). The CDR3 DNA reads TGTGCCAGCAGCTCCCTGCTACAGGGGGCCGCCTACAATGAGCAGTTCTTC. Its protein product is CASSSLLQGAAYNEQFF.

Notes on this clone: One end of the junction does not line up with germline, which may come from a read error. Within the sample, other DNA sequences also encode this same CDR3. The rearrangement joins TRBV9 to TRBJ2-7; no clear D. The CDR3 length is 14 residues. The germline V gene has CDR1 SGDLS and CDR2 YYNGEE. For the CDR3, the DNA is TGTGCCAGCAGCGCCACGGACCACTCCCACGAGCAGTACTTC. It codes for CASSATDHSHEQYF.

This sequence joins TRBV5-8 and TRBJ2-7; no reliable D call. The germline V gene has CDR1 SGHTS and CDR2 YDEGEE. Trimming removed 0 bases from V and 3 bases from J, with 7 bases in between. The CDR3 is 13 residues long. The CDR3 sequence is CASSLAADYEQYF. CDR3 bases: TGTGCCAGCAGCTTGGCGGCAGACTACGAGCAGTACTTC. Together with reference TRBV5-8 and TRBJ2-7, the CDR3 gives the full variable domain: EAGVTQSPTHLIKTRGQQATLRCSPISGHTSVYWYQQALGLGLQFLLWYDEGEERNRGNFPPRFSGRQFPNYSSELNVNALELEDSALYLCASSLAADYEQYFGPGTRLTVT.

The chain couples TRBV27 to TRBJ2-7, with 7 nucleotides matching TRBD2. Germline CDR1 MNHEY, CDR2 SMNVEV (reference sequence). The CDR3 extends over 16 amino acids. The V gene end was trimmed by 5 bases and the J gene end by 6 bases; junction bases not matched to a gene: 16. The DNA for the CDR3 is TGTGCCAGCAGTACCCCTACTAGCGCCCATCGTGGCGAGCAGTACTTC. As protein: CASSTPTSAHRGEQYF.

On this clone itself: The sample contains more than one DNA sequence encoding this CDR3. The chain has TRBV5-4 and TRBJ2-7; 10 bases match TRBD2. With 2 bases clipped from V and 3 bases from J, the junction kept 2 bases outside the gene matches. Germline CDR1 is SGHNT and CDR2 is YYREEE (reference sequence). This CDR3 comprises 14 residues. The CDR3 protein is CASSFSSGSYEQYF. In DNA form, the CDR3 reads TGTGCCAGCAGCTTTTCTAGCGGGAGCTACGAGCAGTACTTC.

The CDR3: CASSLYQSRGGEQYF. The CDR3 coding sequence is TGTGCCAGCAGCTTATATCAATCTCGGGGAGGCGAGCAGTACTTC. The chain recombines TRBV11-3 with TRBJ2-7, with D perhaps matching TRBD2 (6 bases). CDR3 length equals 15 residues. V lost 2 bases to trimming and J lost 6 bases, with 17 bases between them. Germline CDR1 reads SGHNT; CDR2 reads YENEEA.

The rearrangement links TRBV4-1 to TRBJ2-7, with a weak D call TRBD2 (7 bases). Trimming pared 1 base from V and 9 bases from J, leaving 19 bases between. Germline loops: CDR1 MGHRA, CDR2 YSYEKL. The CDR3 length is 15 residues. The CDR3: CASSQGPKGGLGQYF. The CDR3 nucleotides are TGCGCCAGCAGCCAAGGTCCAAAGGGGGGGTTGGGGCAGTACTTC.

CDR3 amino acids: CASSKEDTGCEIYEQYF. CDR3 nucleotides: TGTGCCAGCAGCAAAGAGGACACAGGGTGTGAAATTTACGAGCAGTACTTC. The V call is TRBV21-1, the J call TRBJ2-7; the D segment call TRBD1 is taken from the table without a DNA check. TRBV21-1 is noted as a pseudogene. The CDR3 runs to 17 residues.

The chain combines TRBV27 with TRBJ2-6; 9 positions agree with TRBD1. Germline lookup yields CDR1 MNHEY and CDR2 SMNVEV (reference sequence). V was clipped by 5 bases and J by 2 bases; unmatched bases: 13. This CDR3 spans 19 amino acids. Written as DNA, the CDR3 is TGTGCCAGCAGTCCGGACAGGGGAACCGTCCTAGCTGGGGCCAACGTCCTGACTTTC. This sequence encodes CASSPDRGTVLAGANVLTF.

The rearrangement joins TRBV4-1 to TRBJ2-1, with unresolved D. Per the germline V gene, CDR1 is MGHRA and CDR2 is YSYEKL. The germline V and J ends were trimmed by 1 base and 8 bases, with 15 bases remaining between them. The CDR3 runs 15 residues. The CDR3 spells CASSQARGNQDEQFF. Here the CDR3 DNA reads TGCGCCAGCAGCCAAGCTCGCGGTAACCAGGATGAGCAGTTCTTC.

The chain joins TRBV28 to TRBJ1-2; TRBD1 aligns across 7 bases. This CDR3 has 14 residues. In germline, CDR1 is MDHEN, CDR2 SYDVKM. After removal of 6 bases from V and 0 bases from J, the junction contained 4 bases not matched to a gene. CDR3 amino acids: CASRATGTNYGYTF. CDR3 DNA sequence: TGTGCCAGCAGGGCGACAGGGACTAACTATGGCTACACCTTC.

This rearrangement joins TRBV9 to TRBJ2-7; 8 bases map to TRBD1. The CDR3 loop spans 13 amino acids. Trimming at V came to 3 bases and at J to 6 bases, leaving 5 bases not matched to a gene. Per germline, CDR1 SGDLS and CDR2 YYNGEE. CDR3 bases: TGTGCCAGCAGCGCTACAGGGGGAGGCGAGCAGTACTTC. Encoded protein: CASSATGGGEQYF.

The CDR3 sequence: CASSSWAETGFGYTF. The CDR3 nucleotides read TGTGCCAGCAGTTCCTGGGCTGAAACAGGTTTTGGCTACACCTTC. The chain has TRBV28 and TRBJ1-2, with TRBD1 as a possible D gene (5 bases). V lost 4 bases and J 7 bases, leaving 19 bases between the germline ends. The CDR3 runs 15 residues. The germline CDR1 and CDR2 sequences are MDHEN and SYDVKM.

This sequence joins TRBV7-6 and TRBJ2-7, with 7 bases aligning to TRBD2. From germline, CDR1 is SGHVS and CDR2 FNYEAQ. Trimming removed 3 bases from V and 5 bases from J; junction bases left unmatched: 10. The CDR3 is 15 amino acids. CDR3 bases: TGTGCCAGCAGCTTTGCGGGAGCCTCGGCGGACGAGCAGTACTTC. Protein product: CASSFAGASADEQYF.

Only one count was recorded for this clone. CDR3 loop: CASSIIQGIVGYNEQFF. Written as DNA, the CDR3 is TGTGCCAGTAGTATAATACAGGGGATCGTAGGATACAATGAGCAGTTCTTC. The chain is built from TRBV19 and TRBJ2-1; 7 positions match TRBD1. This CDR3 region has 17 residues. The V gene's germline CDR1 is LNHDA and CDR2 SQIVND (reference sequence). V was pared by 2 bases and J by 4 bases, with 11 bases of the junction left unmatched.

J is TRBJ2-1 and V is TRBV28; 8 bases fit TRBD1. Losses at the gene ends were 8 bases for V and 2 bases for J; bases not matched to a gene: 5. The germline CDR1 and CDR2 sequences are MDHEN and SYDVKM. This CDR3 is built from 14 residues. The CDR3, as DNA: TGTGCCAGCCAGATACAGGGGGCCTACAATGAGCAGTTCTTC. Residues: CASQIQGAYNEQFF.

The chain links TRBV19 to TRBJ1-1; 10 nucleotides match TRBD1. The CDR3 spans 16 residues. From germline, CDR1 is LNHDA and CDR2 SQIVND (reference sequence). V lost 2 bases, J lost 5 bases, and 8 bases stayed unmatched. In nucleotides, the CDR3 is TGTGCCAGTAGTATACGGACAGGGGGGTTAATGACTGAAGCTTTCTTT. This sequence encodes CASSIRTGGLMTEAFF.

This chain joins TRBV5-6 and TRBJ2-7; 7 positions agree with TRBD1. Per the germline V gene, CDR1 is SGHDT and CDR2 is YYEEEE. The trim removed 0 bases at V and 7 bases at J, leaving 13 bases unmatched. The CDR3 is 16 amino acids. Written as DNA, the CDR3 is TGTGCCAGCAGCTTGGATGTACAGGGGCCCACGGGGGAGCAGTACTTC. It encodes CASSLDVQGPTGEQYF.